These 14 T cell receptor beta chains originate from one sample sequenced in a study of blood T cells in healthy people across ages. Together with a sample-barcoded 5' primer, a J-beta primer mix was included in a second PCR lasting roughly 7 to 11 cycles. TCRdb called the 5' RACE reads again in MiXCR, with one record for every CDR3 protein. Altogether roughly 650,000 distinct CDR3 sequences are present, roughly 32% being singletons, with the ten largest covering approximately 15%. The specimen was blood. These receptors were taken from an elderly woman in good health.

The V gene is TRBV7-2, the J gene TRBJ1-1, with a tentative D call TRBD1 (6 bases). Germline CDR1 and CDR2: SGHTA and FQGNSA. This CDR3 contains 13 residues. The ends were cut back, 5 bases at V and 11 bases at J, with 18 bases in the middle. The CDR3 region is CASSPGGAVEAFF. The CDR3 DNA follows: TGTGCCAGCAGCCCTGGGGGCGCGGTCGAGGCTTTCTTT.

This clonotype showed up many times. The junction departs from germline at one end; a sequencing error may be responsible. CDR3: CTSSRGQNEKLFF. The DNA for the CDR3 is TGTACCAGCAGCCGCGGCCAGAATGAAAAACTGTTTTTT. This chain links TRBV7-9 with TRBJ1-4; D is ambiguous. This CDR3 has 13 residues. CDR1 and CDR2 (germline): SEHNR, FQNEAQ (reference sequence).

With respect to this clonotype: A read error may explain this, as a much larger clone is one base away. The CDR3 coding sequence is TGTGCCAGCAGCCACCTGGGACAGGGTATATCCAACGAGCAGTACTTC. Its protein product is CASSHLGQGISNEQYF. This sequence joins TRBV11-2 and TRBJ2-7; 9 bases line up with TRBD1. Per the germline V gene, CDR1 is SGHAT and CDR2 is FQNNGV. The junction had 13 bases not matched to a gene; V was cut back by 5 bases and J by 5 bases. The CDR3 runs to 16 residues.

This clonotype was seen a few times. CDR3 protein: CASSYVGDEQFF. The CDR3, as DNA: TGTGCCAGCAGTTACGTCGGTGATGAGCAGTTCTTC. V usage is TRBV6-5 and J usage is TRBJ2-1; D is unresolved. The CDR3 loop spans 12 amino acids. V lost 2 bases, J lost 8 bases, and 7 bases lay in between. CDR1 is MNHEY, CDR2 SVGAGI, per germline.

The sample holds many counts of this clonotype. The V and J genes are TRBV12-3 or TRBV12-4 and TRBJ2-3; TRBD2 is a possible D gene (5 bases). The germline V and J ends were trimmed by 5 bases and 0 bases, with 12 bases remaining between them. The CDR3 totals 15 residues. The CDR3 is CASSRTQPSTDTQYF. The CDR3 region has the DNA TGTGCCAGCAGTCGGACTCAACCAAGCACAGATACGCAGTATTTT.

This clonotype was detected a few times. The V call is TRBV12-3 or TRBV12-4, the J call TRBJ1-1; D possibly corresponds to TRBD1 (6 bases). V was pared by 6 bases and J by 0 bases, with 14 bases between. CDR3 length: 15 residues. The CDR3 sequence is CASRPIRGMNTEAFF. The DNA for the CDR3 is TGTGCCAGCAGGCCTATCAGGGGTATGAACACTGAAGCTTTCTTT.

In this sample, this clonotype turned up a few times. V is TRBV6-1 and J is TRBJ2-1; unclear D gene. The germline V gene has CDR1 MNHNS and CDR2 SASEGT. V lost 2 bases, J lost 7 bases, and 12 bases lay in between. The CDR3 is 14 residues long. The CDR3 protein is CASSERAPRNEQFF. The CDR3 DNA is TGTGCCAGCAGTGAACGGGCCCCCCGGAATGAGCAGTTCTTC.

The sample holds many counts of this clonotype. This chain connects TRBV7-2 to TRBJ1-5; 9 bases are a match to TRBD1. The V gene's germline CDR1 is SGHTA and CDR2 FQGNSA. The CDR3 totals 15 residues. V lost 4 bases to trimming and J lost 1 base; unmatched junction nucleotides: 2. CDR3 sequence (DNA): TGTGCCAGCAGCTCGACAGGGGGAAGCAATCAGCCCCAGCATTTT. As protein: CASSSTGGSNQPQHF.

This clonotype was picked up a small number of times. The rearrangement links TRBV11-2 to TRBJ2-7; the D is unclear. The V gene lost 5 bases and the J gene lost 3 bases, with 14 bases spanning the gap. CDR1 is SGHAT and CDR2 is FQNNGV in the germline V gene. This CDR3 spans 14 amino acids. CDR3: CASSTKHGSYEQYF. CDR3 bases: TGTGCCAGCAGCACCAAACACGGAAGCTACGAGCAGTACTTC.

The chain couples TRBV30 to TRBJ2-7; D is undetermined. The germline V gene encodes CDR1 GTSNPN and CDR2 SVGIG (reference sequence). Trimming cost V 0 bases and J 6 bases, with 12 bases left between them. CDR3 size: 13 residues. CDR3 sequence: CAWSVVKGLEQYF. The CDR3 DNA is TGTGCCTGGAGTGTAGTAAAAGGGCTCGAGCAGTACTTC.

In its sample, this clonotype was seen a few times. J is TRBJ1-2 and V is TRBV20-1, with D possibly being TRBD1 (6 bases). Germline-derived CDR1 and CDR2 are DFQATT and SNEGSKA (reference sequence). With 6 bases removed from V and 4 bases from J, the gap between germline ends came to 18 bases. The CDR3 length is 14 residues. The CDR3: CSAELTGYRYGYTF. In DNA form, the CDR3 reads TGCAGTGCGGAATTAACAGGGTACCGCTATGGCTACACCTTC.

V usage is TRBV7-9 and J usage is TRBJ2-7; 8 bases line up with TRBD1. V dropped 2 bases and J dropped 6; count of bases not matched to a gene: 15. Looked up from germline, CDR1 is SEHNR and CDR2 is FQNEAQ (reference sequence). CDR3 length: 17 residues. This chain's CDR3 is CASSLYVGRRQGAEQYF. The DNA of the CDR3 is TGTGCCAGCAGCTTATACGTGGGACGGCGGCAGGGGGCCGAGCAGTACTTC.

This clonotype occurred many times. The V gene is TRBV6-1, the J gene TRBJ1-2, with D uncertain. The CDR3 sequence is 13 residues long. The V gene lost 3 bases and the J gene lost 3 bases, with 8 bases spanning the gap. Looked up from germline, CDR1 is MNHNS and CDR2 is SASEGT. The CDR3 region is CASSEGKDYGYTF. In nucleotides, the CDR3 is TGTGCCAGCAGTGAGGGGAAAGACTATGGCTACACCTTC.

This clonotype was counted ten times or more. This chain connects TRBV12-3 or TRBV12-4 to TRBJ2-1; weak D call: TRBD1 (7 bases). The CDR3 is made up of 15 amino acids. V was shortened by 3 bases and J by 9 bases, with 18 bases between the two germline ends. In DNA, the CDR3 is TGTGCCAGCAGTTTGGGAAGGGGGCAGGGGGGTGAGCAGTTCTTC. Its translation: CASSLGRGQGGEQFF.